These T cell receptor beta chains were read from a single sample in a study of radiation and T cells in renal cell carcinoma. This table comes from immunoSEQ multiplex PCR, and its TCRdb copy is limited to in-frame clones, with some not included. Of 110,000 to 150,000 clones in the sample, roughly 84% were seen once. Source: blood, taken from a patient whose treatment included radiotherapy and nephrectomy. Receptors originate from a woman aged 50 to 60 with renal cell carcinoma. The CDR3 runs from the conserved cysteine through the conserved F or W. Each record gives: V gene, J gene, clone size, D gene, CDR3 protein, CDR3 DNA. The D gene is left open where the match is weak. Not all rows give a size; the values are once, few, many and, for expanded clones, a class.

TRBV7-9	TRBJ1-3	once	-	CASSRQRGSGNTIYF	TGTGCCAGCAGCCGACAAAGGGGGTCTGGAAACACCATATATTTT
TRBV11-2	TRBJ2-1	-	-	CASSPVRRGNYNEQFF	TGTGCCAGCAGCCCCGTACGGAGGGGGAACTACAATGAGCAGTTCTTC
TRBV25-1	TRBJ1-4	-	-	CASSGGFGEKLFF	TGTGCCAGCAGTGGAGGGTTTGGGGAAAAACTGTTTTTT
TRBV5-4	TRBJ2-7	-	TRBD1	CASSLKDRENGEQYF	TGTGCCAGCAGCTTAAAGGACAGGGAAAATGGCGAGCAGTACTTC
TRBV7-8	TRBJ1-3	-	-	CASSLSGVDGNTIYF	TGTGCCAGCAGCTTATCAGGGGTCGATGGAAACACCATATATTTT
TRBV5-4	TRBJ2-4	-	TRBD2	CASTLAGGLENIQYF	TGTGCCAGCACCCTAGCGGGGGGGCTTGAAAACATTCAGTACTTC
TRBV6-5	TRBJ1-3	-	-	CASSWDDGNTIYF	TGTGCCAGCAGTTGGGACGACGGAAACACCATATATTTT
TRBV29-1	TRBJ2-3	-	TRBD2	CSVRLAGGGTDTQYF	TGCAGCGTACGACTAGCGGGGGGAGGTACAGATACGCAGTATTTT
TRBV5-5	TRBJ1-3	-	-	CASSLTGSADTIYF	TGTGCCAGCAGCTTGACCGGTTCCGCGGACACCATATATTTT
TRBV18	TRBJ1-5	many	-	CASSRADSNQPQHF	TGTGCCAGCTCCCGAGCCGATAGCAATCAGCCCCAGCATTTT
TRBV7-8	TRBJ2-7	-	TRBD1	CASSPSTGSYEQYF	TGTGCCAGCAGCCCATCGACAGGGAGCTACGAGCAGTACTTC
TRBV4-3	TRBJ1-4	-	-	CASSQGRGRLNEKLFF	TGCGCCAGCAGCCAAGGTCGGGGGCGCTTAAATGAAAAACTGTTTTTT
TRBV6-5	TRBJ1-4	once	-	CASREQGGVEKLFF	TGTGCCAGCAGGGAACAGGGAGGAGTTGAAAAACTGTTTTTT
TRBV2	TRBJ2-5	-	TRBD2	CASNFRLAGGGETQYF	TGTGCCAGCAACTTTAGACTAGCGGGGGGCGGGGAGACCCAGTACTTC
TRBV7-2	TRBJ2-1	-	TRBD1	CASSLVGGGRDEQFF	TGTGCCAGCAGCTTAGTAGGGGGCGGAAGGGATGAGCAGTTCTTC
TRBV7-8	TRBJ2-1	few	-	CASSIERDNEQFF	TGTGCCAGCAGCATTGAGCGGGACAATGAGCAGTTCTTC
TRBV6-1	TRBJ2-7	-	-	CASSVGAGNEQYF	TGTGCCAGCAGTGTAGGGGCTGGAAACGAGCAGTACTTC
TRBV30	TRBJ2-7	-	-	CAFVQALGSYEQYF	TGTGCCTTCGTACAGGCCCTGGGTTCATACGAGCAGTACTTC
TRBV30	TRBJ2-7	-	-	CAWGPGRSSYEQYF	TGTGCCTGGGGGCCGGGACGGAGCTCCTACGAGCAGTACTTC
TRBV7-9	TRBJ2-5	-	TRBD1	CASIKDRGKETQYF	TGTGCCAGCATCAAAGACAGGGGGAAAGAGACCCAGTACTTC
TRBV18	TRBJ2-7	-	-	CASSPGQPYEQYF	TGTGCCAGCTCACCAGGCCAGCCCTACGAGCAGTACTTC
TRBV7-6	TRBJ2-2	once	TRBD2	CASSSLAGGPSGELFF	TGTGCCAGCAGCTCATTAGCGGGGGGGCCGAGCGGGGAGCTGTTTTTT
TRBV4-1	TRBJ2-7	-	-	CASKQGGGNYEQYF	TGCGCCAGCAAACAGGGGGGGGGCAACTACGAGCAGTACTTC
TRBV2	TRBJ2-7	-	-	CASSEDRDYEQYF	TGTGCCAGCAGTGAGGACAGAGACTACGAGCAGTACTTC
TRBV18	TRBJ2-2	-	-	CASSLDSANTGELFF	TGTGCCAGCTCACTTGACAGCGCTAACACCGGGGAGCTGTTTTTT
TRBV14	TRBJ2-3	-	TRBD1	CASSQPGQGTYTQYF	TGTGCCAGCAGCCAGCCGGGACAGGGGACATATACGCAGTATTTT
TRBV19	TRBJ2-6	-	-	CASSMSSGANVLTF	TGTGCCAGTAGTATGAGCTCTGGGGCCAACGTCCTGACTTTC
TRBV7-2	TRBJ2-3	-	TRBD2	CASSLDLLAGGGDTQYF	TGTGCCAGCAGCTTAGACCTACTAGCGGGGGGTGGAGATACGCAGTATTTT
TRBV19	TRBJ2-7	few	-	CASSQARGYEQYF	TGTGCCAGTAGTCAAGCCAGGGGCTACGAGCAGTACTTC
TRBV5-1	TRBJ1-1	-	-	CASSLVEDSEAFF	TGCGCCAGCAGCTTAGTTGAGGACTCCGAAGCTTTCTTT
TRBV7-8	TRBJ2-1	-	-	CASTLTNTGRNEQFF	TGTGCCAGCACCCTTACCAATACAGGGAGGAATGAGCAGTTCTTC
TRBV7-9	TRBJ2-7	-	-	CASSPSYEQYF	TGTGCCAGCAGCCCCTCCTACGAGCAGTACTTC
TRBV6-4	TRBJ2-2	-	-	CASSEFLGNTGELFF	TGTGCCAGCAGTGAGTTCTTGGGCAACACCGGGGAGCTGTTTTTT
TRBV30	TRBJ1-2	once	TRBD1	CAWTPGGGSRGYTF	TGTGCCTGGACCCCAGGGGGGGGGTCGCGGGGCTACACCTTC
TRBV2	TRBJ2-3	-	-	CASSDPTESTDTQYF	TGTGCCAGCAGTGATCCGACAGAAAGCACAGATACGCAGTATTTT
TRBV5-6	TRBJ1-5	-	-	CASSFRRSNQPQHF	TGTGCCAGCAGCTTCAGACGTAGCAATCAGCCCCAGCATTTT
TRBV6-5	TRBJ1-1	-	-	CAVTGELNTEAFF	TGTGCAGTGACAGGCGAACTGAACACTGAAGCTTTCTTT
TRBV5-1	TRBJ2-7	-	TRBD2	CASSLDSGAFYEQYF	TGCGCCAGCAGCTTAGACAGCGGGGCTTTCTACGAGCAGTACTTC
TRBV5-8	TRBJ2-7	once	-	CASSLDGRSYEQYF	TGTGCCAGCAGCTTGGACGGGCGCTCCTACGAGCAGTACTTC
TRBV5-1	TRBJ2-3	once	-	CASSWVSWGAAADTQYF	TGCGCCAGCAGCTGGGTTTCCTGGGGGGCTGCGGCGGATACGCAGTATTTT
TRBV5-1	TRBJ1-4	-	-	CASSLEGVEKLFF	TGCGCCAGCAGCTTGGAAGGGGTCGAAAAACTGTTTTTT
TRBV7-9	TRBJ2-2	-	-	CASSSEVSGELFF	TGTGCCAGCAGCTCCGAAGTCTCCGGGGAGCTGTTTTTT
TRBV30	TRBJ2-3	-	-	CAWSDFETDTQYF	TGTGCCTGGAGTGACTTCGAAACAGATACGCAGTATTTT
TRBV6-5	TRBJ1-5	-	TRBD1	CASSLTGGMHF	TGTGCCAGCAGCCTAACAGGGGGGATGCATTTT
TRBV7-9	TRBJ2-1	-	TRBD1	CASSYAGTGGREQFF	TGTGCCAGCAGTTACGCCGGGACAGGGGGTAGGGAGCAGTTCTTC
TRBV5-4	TRBJ2-5	-	-	CASSLDRGGETQYF	TGTGCCAGCAGCTTGGACAGGGGGGGAGAGACCCAGTACTTC
TRBV6-6	TRBJ1-2	-	-	CASSYSKVGDYGYTF	TGTGCCAGCAGTTACTCGAAAGTGGGCGACTATGGCTACACCTTC
TRBV7-3	TRBJ2-7	-	-	CASSGPGGEQYF	TGTGCCAGCAGCGGGCCGGGTGGCGAGCAGTACTTC
TRBV7-6	TRBJ2-2	-	-	CASSAGRGVLGELFF	TGTGCCAGCAGCGCCGGCCGTGGGGTTCTAGGGGAGCTGTTTTTT
TRBV18	TRBJ2-5	-	-	CASSPGQGETQYF	TGTGCCAGCTCACCGGGTCAGGGGGAGACCCAGTACTTC
TRBV9	TRBJ1-6	once	-	CASSVGTVLNSPLHF	TGTGCCAGCAGCGTAGGGACCGTCCTTAATTCACCCCTCCACTTT
TRBV2	TRBJ1-6	-	TRBD1	CVQHGQGENSPLHF	TGTGTCCAGCACGGACAGGGGGAAAATTCACCCCTCCACTTT
TRBV19	TRBJ1-1	-	-	CASSPLNTEAFF	TGTGCCAGTAGTCCCCTGAACACTGAAGCTTTCTTT
TRBV7-6	TRBJ2-2	-	-	CASTPSVRAGELFF	TGTGCCAGCACCCCTTCTGTCCGGGCCGGGGAGCTGTTTTTT
TRBV11-2	TRBJ2-7	-	-	CASSLLSGSSYEQYF	TGTGCCAGCAGCTTATTATCAGGGAGCTCCTACGAGCAGTACTTC
TRBV19	TRBJ1-4	-	TRBD1	CASSIGGGATNEKLFF	TGTGCCAGTAGTATCGGAGGGGGCGCAACTAATGAAAAACTGTTTTTT